This record covers a single TCR beta chain. Under the authors' procedure: Quantification of nucleated cells was approximated via reference gene primer amplification. Clones were sequenced by immunoSEQ multiplex PCR, and TCRdb holds only the in-frame ones, with some missing. V, J and clone size are those of that table, while D and trimming were read from the DNA. The sample shows 270,000 or so clones, about 85% of them seen only once. This sample stems from a study of blood T cell repertoires in COVID-19. V was clipped by 4 bases and J by 7 bases, with 13 bases between them. Germline CDR1 is KGHDR and CDR2 is SFDVKD. The CDR3 sequence is 14 residues long. Participants were aged about 18 to 90 years, lived in 24 US areas, and enrolled virtually. Cohorts were determined from participant-reported clinical history. Someone with COVID-19 had been met by exposed participants within 2 weeks before study entry.

This chain joins TRBV24-1 and TRBJ2-1; maybe TRBD1 (7 bases). Sequences were obtained from PBMCs or T cells enriched from blood (not recorded which). The TCR sequence derives from a woman between 45 and 60 years old who had been exposed to COVID-19. The CDR3 loop is CATSEGAGGNEQFF. CDR3 nucleotide sequence: TGTGCCACCAGTGAGGGGGCAGGGGGGAATGAGCAGTTCTTC.